This T cell receptor beta chain was observed in a study of T cells in Graves' hyperthyroidism and ophthalmopathy (dated by TCRdb to the late 2010s). Broadly, across the study: Peripheral blood samples were taken at the time of initial diagnosis, prior to any treatment. Thyroid tissue and blood T-cell repertoires from six Graves' hyperthyroidism patients were also compared in the study. TCR Vbeta CDR3 sequencing of 135 peripheral blood samples (approximately 44 ophthalmopathy, 75 or so hyperthyroidism and around 17 progressor patients) is reported in the paper. An independent validation cohort of around 19 hyperthyroidism patients and approximately 17 patients who later progressed to ophthalmopathy tested prospective prediction of ophthalmopathy. The approximately 90 discovery patients were divided at random into training and test sets in a 7:3 ratio. Once sampling was done, hyperthyroidism patients were given methimazole at a starting dose of 30 mg daily, whereas ophthalmopathy patients were given high-dose intravenous methylprednisolone. To identify TCR V-J signatures that set the groups apart, the researchers used a discovery cohort of about a hundred patients, made up of under 50 with Graves' ophthalmopathy and 57 with stable Graves' hyperthyroidism. Overall results and qualifications from the work: In validation, progression to ophthalmopathy was predicted by the model with approximately 67% sensitivity and roughly 76% specificity, a median of approximately 6.5 months before onset. Most expanded thyroid clonotypes (frequency above 0.001) were also detected in blood, suggesting blood repertoires may reflect thyroid immune responses. A model built on a 13 V-J signature distinguished ophthalmopathy from stable hyperthyroidism, reaching roughly 88% sensitivity and 81% to 83% specificity in cross-validation and 80%/75% in testing. No statistical method was used to fix the sample size in advance, and group allocation was not hidden from the investigators.

From a lookup of the germline V gene, CDR1 and CDR2 are SGHTA and FQGNSA. Spanning cysteine to phenylalanine, the CDR3 consists of 15 amino acids. Solely the CDR3 DNA is kept, with 45 bases framed from the first base. Trimming leaves V shorter by 3 bases and J shorter by 5 bases, with the junction holding 5 bases beyond the gene matches. Amplification of TCR beta CDR3 regions was carried out from RNA transcripts. The TCR CDR3 was subjected to a first round of RT-PCR using the HTBI primer set and the Qiagen OneStep RT-PCR kit. Libraries were constructed in a second round of multiplex PCR, after which size selection and purification were carried out. Libraries were sequenced paired-end with 100 bp reads on an Illumina HiSeq2000. From the authors' description of their analysis: SOAPnuke was used to process the raw data, throwing out any read that contained adapters or uncalled bases, had a mean Phred below 15, or lacked an exact constant-primer or identifier match. COPE v1.2.5 was used to merge high-quality paired reads, and clonotypes were defined as unique nucleotide sequences. MiTCR v1.1 was used to align clonotypes to the IMGT TRBV, TRBD and TRBJ reference segments. Analysis was restricted to V-J combinations with a frequency above 0.0001, which covered roughly 99% of repertoires. A TCS score was defined as the ratio between F50 (clonal expansion) and ExV (chaos), using BLOSUM62-based TCRdist between CDR3 peptides within each V-J. Welch's t-statistics and random forest reduced roughly 540 V-J features to around 14, which were used in a naive Bayes classifier (R e1071). TCRdb took the public reads, trimmed them with fastp at Q25, ran MiXCR for clone calling and kept in-frame beta chains. Identical CDR3 proteins give one entry, which carries the most common genes and DNA. These V and J calls rely on TCRdb rather than the paper's analysis. The table for this sample lists about 260,000 distinct CDR3 sequences; roughly 17% of them were counted only once. The ten most abundant clones make up about 29% of the sample.

Many counts were recorded for this clonotype. Its antigen remains unidentified. No base quality information exists; no much larger clone differs at one position. In the ophthalmopathy patients, disease was moderately to severely active, with a Clinical Activity Score of 3 or more, a NOSPECS grade of 4 or more, and a duration of less than 3 months. The study excluded patients with uncontrolled infections, other autoimmune diseases, pregnancy or lactation. Diagnoses relied on clinical symptoms, serum thyroxine and TRAb, thyroid ultrasound and orbital computed tomography. PBMCs were separated from roughly 9.6 ml of fresh peripheral blood using Ficoll-Paque density gradient centrifugation. Total RNA was extracted with Trizol reagent, and quality was checked on an Agilent 2100 Bioanalyzer.

The receptor was derived from a woman younger than 30 with Graves' ophthalmopathy. Material for sequencing was blood. The chain was built from TRBV7-2 and TRBJ2-5, with 11 central nucleotides matching TRBD2. The CDR3 here reads CASSFIAGGGETQYF. The bases read TGTGCCAGCAGCTTTATAGCGGGGGGGGGGGAGACCCAGTACTTC.